This T cell receptor (beta chain) was documented in a study of blood T cell repertoires in COVID-19. Study information: Recovered status applied to Cohort 3 donors who had two consecutive negative PCRs. It also applied to those with clearance or with symptom resolution. Samples of COVID-19 (acute and convalescent) were obtained from the United States, Italy and Spain.

The V and J ends lost 3 bases and 5 bases respectively, with 10 bases between them. The CDR3 sequence is 14 residues long. CDR1 is KGHSH, CDR2 LQKENI, per germline. Methods used by the authors: Reference gene primer amplification in the assay estimated nucleated cell counts. Repertoires were generated with immunoSEQ multiplex PCR, while TCRdb's copy carries only in-frame clones and drops some. V and J calls and clone size follow that table, whereas D and trimming were derived from the DNA. The data show roughly 340,000 clones, with about 89% seen just once and roughly 2% held by the top ten. This clonotype was sampled from a man aged 40-49 years in a cohort exposed to, infected with or recovered from COVID-19 (not recorded which). What was sequenced was PBMCs or T cells enriched from blood (not recorded which). The rearrangement joins TRBV18 to TRBJ1-4; maybe TRBD1 (6 bases). CDR3 amino acids: CASSPRDKNEKLFF. The CDR3 DNA reads TGTGCCAGCTCACCGAGGGACAAGAATGAAAAACTGTTTTTT.